The T cell receptor beta chain described here comes from a study of T cells in Graves' hyperthyroidism and ophthalmopathy. For the study at large: Peripheral blood was acquired at first diagnosis, ahead of any therapy whatsoever.

Researchers amplified the TCR beta CDR3 regions from RNA transcripts. Carried out on the TCR CDR3, a first-round RT-PCR used the HTBI primer set. TCRdb fed the multiplex PCR reads into MiXCR, producing one record per CDR3 protein. Of roughly 520,000 distinct CDR3 sequences listed, roughly a quarter were seen once; the top ten hold 10% to 12%. The CDR3 runs 13 residues. Trimming took off 0 bases at V and 5 bases at J, with 7 bases between the two ends. From germline, CDR1 is MNHEY and CDR2 SVGAGI. This clonotype was counted many times. Its antigen remains unidentified. Around 10 ml fresh peripheral blood yielded the PBMCs. Study-level findings and limits: Most thyroid clonotypes expanded above 0.001 appeared in blood too.

The receptor's source is a woman in her thirties with Graves' ophthalmopathy. This chain joins TRBV6-5 and TRBJ2-5; D gene unclear. Sequenced material: blood. The DNA for the CDR3 is TGTGCCAGCAGTTACTCGCGTCCCGAGACCCAGTACTTC. Translation gives CASSYSRPETQYF.